Reported below is one TCR beta chain. The antigen is undetermined. At one of its ends the junction is not consistent with the germline gene, which may arise from a read error. This sample's RNA came from whole unsorted tissue. This non-tumor lung sample came from over 3 cm beyond the tumor edge. Germline V lookup: CDR1 SGHNT, CDR2 YYREEE (reference sequence). CDR3 size: 15 residues. TCRbeta libraries were built with three rounds of nested PCR, modified from ARM-PCR. TCRdb passed the multiplex PCR reads through MiXCR, listing each CDR3 protein once. The repertoire holds more than 85,000 distinct CDR3 sequences, with 50% to 70% as singletons. The sample belongs to a study of tumor and adjacent non-tumor tissue in lung cancer. Study details: Samples averaged roughly 4 million productive TCRbeta reads each. The study, taken as a whole, reports: Tumor tissue had significantly higher TCR diversity than normal lung. Higher tumor TCR diversity was associated with shorter survival.

This receptor was obtained from a man between 60 and 75 years old with non-small cell lung cancer. The chain recombines TRBV5-4 with TRBJ2-3, with D uncertain. Sequenced input: distant non-tumor lung tissue. The CDR3 sequence is CASSSGPSGVDTQCF. CDR3 bases: TGTGCCAGCAGCTCCGGCCCCTCCGGCGTAGATACGCAGTGTTTT.